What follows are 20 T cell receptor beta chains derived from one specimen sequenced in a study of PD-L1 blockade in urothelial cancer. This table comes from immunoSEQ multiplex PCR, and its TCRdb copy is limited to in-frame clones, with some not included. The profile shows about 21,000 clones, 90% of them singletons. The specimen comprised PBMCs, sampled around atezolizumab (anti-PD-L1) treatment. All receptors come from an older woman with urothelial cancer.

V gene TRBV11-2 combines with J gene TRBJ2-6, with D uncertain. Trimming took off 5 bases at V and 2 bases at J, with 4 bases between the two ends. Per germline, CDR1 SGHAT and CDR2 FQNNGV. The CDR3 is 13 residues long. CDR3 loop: CASSPAGANVLTF. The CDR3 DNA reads TGTGCCAGCAGCCCCGCTGGGGCCAACGTCCTGACTTTC.

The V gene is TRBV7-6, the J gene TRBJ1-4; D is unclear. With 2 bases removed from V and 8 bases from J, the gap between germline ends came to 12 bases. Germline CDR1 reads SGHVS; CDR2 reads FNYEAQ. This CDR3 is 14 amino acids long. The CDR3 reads CASSLPDSGEKLFF. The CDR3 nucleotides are TGTGCCAGCAGCTTACCCGATAGCGGGGAAAAACTGTTTTTT.

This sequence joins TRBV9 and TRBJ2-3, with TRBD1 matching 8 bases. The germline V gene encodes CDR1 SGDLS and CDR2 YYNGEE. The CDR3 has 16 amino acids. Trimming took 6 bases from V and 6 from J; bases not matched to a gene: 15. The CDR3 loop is CASTTSGGQEGDTQYF. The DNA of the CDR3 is TGTGCCAGCACCACTTCAGGGGGACAGGAAGGGGATACGCAGTATTTT.

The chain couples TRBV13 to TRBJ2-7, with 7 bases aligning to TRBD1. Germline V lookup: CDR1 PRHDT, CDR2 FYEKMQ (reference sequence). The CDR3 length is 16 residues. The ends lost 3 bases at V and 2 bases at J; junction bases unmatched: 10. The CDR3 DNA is TGTGCCAGCAGCTTGTCCAGACAGGGACCCCCCTACGAGCAGTACTTC. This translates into CASSLSRQGPPYEQYF.

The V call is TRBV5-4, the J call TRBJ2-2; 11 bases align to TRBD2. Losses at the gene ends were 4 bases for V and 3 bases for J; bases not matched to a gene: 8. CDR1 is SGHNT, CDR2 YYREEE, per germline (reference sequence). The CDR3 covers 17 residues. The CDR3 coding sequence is TGTGCCAGCAGCCCGGAACTAGCGGGAGTCGACACCGGGGAGCTGTTTTTT. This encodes CASSPELAGVDTGELFF.

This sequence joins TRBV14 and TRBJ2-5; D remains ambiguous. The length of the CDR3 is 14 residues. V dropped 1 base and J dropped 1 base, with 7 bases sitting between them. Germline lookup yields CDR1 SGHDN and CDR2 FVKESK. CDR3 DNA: TGTGCCAGCAGCCAAGGAGGCAGCCAAGAGACCCAGTACTTC. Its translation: CASSQGGSQETQYF.

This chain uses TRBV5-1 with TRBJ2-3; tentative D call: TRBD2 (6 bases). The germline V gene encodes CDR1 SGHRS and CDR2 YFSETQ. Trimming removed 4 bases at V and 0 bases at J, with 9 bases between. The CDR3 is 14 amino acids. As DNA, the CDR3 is TGCGCCAGCAGCCTAGGGACTAGCACAGATACGCAGTATTTT. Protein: CASSLGTSTDTQYF.

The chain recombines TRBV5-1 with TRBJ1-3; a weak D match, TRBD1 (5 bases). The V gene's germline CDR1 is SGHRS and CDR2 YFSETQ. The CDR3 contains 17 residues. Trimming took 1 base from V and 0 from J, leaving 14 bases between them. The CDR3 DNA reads TGCGCCAGCAGCTTGTTTGCAGGGCTATCCTCTGGAAACACCATATATTTT. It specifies CASSLFAGLSSGNTIYF. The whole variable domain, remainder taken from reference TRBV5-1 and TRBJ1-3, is KAGVTQTPRYLIKTRGQQVTLSCSPISGHRSVSWYQQTPGQGLQFLFEYFSETQRNKGNFPGRFSGRQFSNSRSEMNVSTLELGDSALYLCASSLFAGLSSGNTIYFGEGSWLTVV.

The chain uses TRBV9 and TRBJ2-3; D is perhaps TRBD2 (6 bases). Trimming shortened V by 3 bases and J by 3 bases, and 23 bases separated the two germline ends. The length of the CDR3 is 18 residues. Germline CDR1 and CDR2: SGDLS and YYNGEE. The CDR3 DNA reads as TGTGCCAGCAGCGCCAGACAGACGGGAGCCGGGTGGACAGATACGCAGTATTTT. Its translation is CASSARQTGAGWTDTQYF.

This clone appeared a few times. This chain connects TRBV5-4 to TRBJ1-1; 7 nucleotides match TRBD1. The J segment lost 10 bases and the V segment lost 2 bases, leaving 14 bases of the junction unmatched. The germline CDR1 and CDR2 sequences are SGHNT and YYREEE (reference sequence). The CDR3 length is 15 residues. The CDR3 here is CASSFPGTESRVAFF. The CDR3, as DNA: TGTGCCAGCAGCTTCCCCGGGACAGAGTCTAGGGTAGCTTTCTTT. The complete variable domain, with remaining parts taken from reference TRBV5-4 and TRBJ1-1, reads ETGVTQSPTHLIKTRGQQVTLRCSSQSGHNTVSWYQQALGQGPQFIFQYYREEENGRGNFPPRFSGLQFPNYSSELNVNALELDDSALYLCASSFPGTESRVAFFGQGTRLTVV.

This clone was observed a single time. CDR3 in amino acids: CASSSSSGSLDEQYF. The CDR3 coding sequence is TGTGCCAGCAGTAGTTCTAGCGGGAGTTTGGACGAGCAGTACTTC. V usage is TRBV6-1 and J usage is TRBJ2-7; 10 positions match TRBD2. CDR1 MNHNS and CDR2 SASEGT come from the germline V gene. J gave up 5 bases and V 5 bases, and 9 bases lay outside the gene matches. The CDR3 length is 15 residues.

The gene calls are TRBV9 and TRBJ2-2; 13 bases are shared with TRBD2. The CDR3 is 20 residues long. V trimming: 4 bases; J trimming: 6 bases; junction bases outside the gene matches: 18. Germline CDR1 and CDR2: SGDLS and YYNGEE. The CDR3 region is CASSLNPGLAGRRGAGELFF. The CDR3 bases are TGTGCCAGCAGCCTCAATCCGGGACTAGCGGGACGCAGGGGGGCCGGGGAGCTGTTTTTT.

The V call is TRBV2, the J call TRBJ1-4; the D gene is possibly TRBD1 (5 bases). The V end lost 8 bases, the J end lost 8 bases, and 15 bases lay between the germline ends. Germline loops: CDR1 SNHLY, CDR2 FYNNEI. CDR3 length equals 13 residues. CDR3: CASVEGEMEKLFF. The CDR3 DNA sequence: TGTGCCAGCGTTGAAGGGGAGATGGAAAAACTGTTTTTT.

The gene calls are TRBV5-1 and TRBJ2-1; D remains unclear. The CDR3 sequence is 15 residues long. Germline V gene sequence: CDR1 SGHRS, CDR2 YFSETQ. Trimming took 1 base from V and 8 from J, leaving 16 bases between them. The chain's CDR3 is CASSLRSRRDDEQFF. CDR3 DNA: TGCGCCAGCAGCTTGAGGAGCCGTCGAGACGATGAGCAGTTCTTC.

CDR3 nucleotide sequence: TGTGCCAGCAGCTCTAATGGGGGACAGGGGGCTATTCGGTACTTC. This encodes CASSSNGGQGAIRYF. This rearrangement joins TRBV7-3 to TRBJ2-7; 12 bases map to TRBD1. Germline-derived CDR1 and CDR2 are SGHTA and FQGTGA. V was clipped by 4 bases and J by 12 bases; unmatched bases: 13. The length of the CDR3 is 15 residues.

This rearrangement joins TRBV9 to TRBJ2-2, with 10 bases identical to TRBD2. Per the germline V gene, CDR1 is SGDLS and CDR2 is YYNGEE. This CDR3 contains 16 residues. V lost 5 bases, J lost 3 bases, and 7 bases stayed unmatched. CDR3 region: CASSYNSGRYTGELFF. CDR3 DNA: TGTGCCAGCAGTTATAATAGCGGGAGGTACACCGGGGAGCTGTTTTTT.

In DNA, the CDR3 is TGTGCCAGCACCCTGGCTTGGCACACGAACACTGAAGCTTTCTTT. It yields the protein CASTLAWHTNTEAFF. The J gene is TRBJ1-1, the V gene TRBV21-1; TRBD1, as called in the table, went unchecked against the DNA. TRBV21-1 is recorded as a pseudogene. This CDR3 has 15 residues.

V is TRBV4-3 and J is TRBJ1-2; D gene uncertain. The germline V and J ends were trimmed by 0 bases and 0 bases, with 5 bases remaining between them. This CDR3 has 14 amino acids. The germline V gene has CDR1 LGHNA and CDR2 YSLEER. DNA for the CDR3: TGCGCCAGCAGCCAAGACGACACTAACTATGGCTACACCTTC. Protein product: CASSQDDTNYGYTF.

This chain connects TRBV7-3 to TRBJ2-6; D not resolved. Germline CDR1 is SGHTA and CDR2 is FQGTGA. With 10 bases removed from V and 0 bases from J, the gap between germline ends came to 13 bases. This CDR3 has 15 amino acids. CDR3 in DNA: TGTGCCATCCCCTCCCTAAGCTCTGGGGCCAACGTCCTGACTTTC. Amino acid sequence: CAIPSLSSGANVLTF.

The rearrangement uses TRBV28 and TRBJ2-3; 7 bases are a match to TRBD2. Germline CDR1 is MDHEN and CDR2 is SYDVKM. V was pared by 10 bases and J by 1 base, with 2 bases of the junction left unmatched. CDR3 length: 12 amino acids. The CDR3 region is CAIRGGTDTQYF. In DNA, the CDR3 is TGTGCCATCCGGGGGGGCACAGATACGCAGTATTTT. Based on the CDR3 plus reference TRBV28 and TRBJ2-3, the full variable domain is DVKVTQSSRYLVKRTGEKVFLECVQDMDHENMFWYRQDPGLGLRLIYFSYDVKMKEKGDIPEGYSVSREKKERFSLILESASTNQTSMYLCAIRGGTDTQYFGPGTRLTVL.